This T cell receptor beta chain was sequenced for a study of T cells in tumors after PD-1 blockade. The overall study: Treatment was either pembrolizumab 200 mg every 3 weeks or cemiplimab 350 mg every 2 weeks. During anti-PD-1 treatment, some patients continued daily vismodegib 150 mg. The study's findings and limits: Blood contained about 43% of the tumor's TCR clonotypes.

In the case of this clone: Its antigen is unknown.

Sequenced by immunoSEQ multiplex PCR; TCRdb stores in-frame clones only, minus some. The table includes tens of thousands of clones, roughly two thirds detected once. The CDR3 has 16 amino acids. Germline values: CDR1 SGHTA, CDR2 FQGNSA. With 8 bases clipped from V and 4 bases from J, the junction kept 13 bases outside the gene matches. Specimen: PBMCs, collected after anti-PD-1 treatment. The rearrangement joins TRBV7-2 to TRBJ2-3, with TRBD1 identical over 9 bases. The receptor's source is a human donor with basal cell carcinoma. Written as DNA, the CDR3 is TGTGCCAGCGGCAAAACAGGGGGCGCGGCCCCAGATACGCAGTATTTT. Translating gives CASGKTGGAAPDTQYF.